The rows below give T cell receptor beta chains drawn from one sample of a study of Ad26.COV2.S vaccination and SARS-CoV-2 variants. Only in-frame clones appear in the TCRdb table, and some are missing; sequencing was by immunoSEQ multiplex PCR. The sample gives 350,000 to 400,000 clones, roughly nine tenths of which show up once; 3.5% is in the top ten. Sequenced material: peripheral blood, taken in a trial of Ad26.COV2.S vaccine versus placebo. The source is a person between 18 and 59 years old who received the Ad26.COV2.S COVID-19 vaccine or a placebo. Each CDR3 is given with its conserved first and last residue. The D gene is left open where the match is weak. The size entry is marked missing in some rows and otherwise reads once, few, many or a size class.

size: .
length: 11
D: .
V: TRBV10-2
J: TRBJ1-4
CDR3: CASRGGEKLFF
DNA: TGCGCCAGCCGGGGGGGGGAAAAACTGTTTTTT

size: .
length: 12
D: .
V: TRBV2
J: TRBJ2-5
CDR3: CASSQDSETQYF
DNA: TGTGCCAGCAGTCAGGATTCGGAGACCCAGTACTTC

size: .
length: 13
D: .
V: TRBV3-1/TRBV3-2
J: TRBJ2-7
CDR3: CASSQDLSYEQYF
DNA: TGTGCCAGCAGCCAAGATTTGAGTTACGAGCAGTACTTC

size: .
length: 15
D: .
V: TRBV7-6
J: TRBJ2-3
CDR3: CASSREVSGADTQYF
DNA: TGTGCCAGCAGCCGAGAAGTATCAGGGGCAGATACGCAGTATTTT

size: .
length: 14
D: .
V: TRBV6-5
J: TRBJ1-3
CDR3: CASIQSRPGNTIYF
DNA: TGTGCCAGCATCCAGTCTCGACCGGGAAACACCATATATTTT

size: .
length: 15
D: .
V: TRBV10-3
J: TRBJ1-3
CDR3: CAISEGPRSGNTIYF
DNA: TGTGCCATCAGTGAAGGGCCCCGCTCTGGAAACACCATATATTTT

size: .
length: 14
D: .
V: TRBV7-9
J: TRBJ1-1
CDR3: CASSLLEGDTEAFF
DNA: TGTGCCAGCAGCTTGTTAGAGGGGGACACTGAAGCTTTCTTT

size: .
length: 19
D: .
V: TRBV29-1
J: TRBJ1-2
CDR3: CSALYPTVFGGGFNYGYTF
DNA: TGCAGCGCCTTATACCCAACGGTTTTCGGGGGGGGATTTAACTATGGCTACACCTTC

size: few
length: 14
D: TRBD1
V: TRBV7-7
J: TRBJ1-5
CDR3: CASSFRTGWQPQHF
DNA: TGTGCCAGCAGCTTCAGGACAGGGTGGCAGCCCCAGCATTTT

size: .
length: 15
D: .
V: TRBV4-2
J: TRBJ1-2
CDR3: CASSQEAAATYGYTF
DNA: TGTGCCAGCAGCCAAGAGGCAGCCGCTACCTATGGCTACACCTTC

size: once
length: 15
D: .
V: TRBV15
J: TRBJ1-4
CDR3: CATSSRGATNEKLFF
DNA: TGTGCCACCAGCTCCAGGGGTGCAACTAATGAAAAACTGTTTTTT

size: .
length: 16
D: TRBD2
V: TRBV25-1
J: TRBJ2-1
CDR3: CASSGFGLALGNEQFF
DNA: TGTGCCAGCAGTGGATTCGGACTAGCGCTGGGGAATGAGCAGTTCTTC

size: .
length: 11
D: .
V: TRBV20-1
J: TRBJ2-2
CDR3: CSARGPGELFF
DNA: TGCAGTGCTAGGGGGCCCGGGGAGCTGTTTTTT

size: .
length: 15
D: .
V: TRBV3-1/TRBV3-2
J: TRBJ1-2
CDR3: CASSQSLGQNYGYTF
DNA: TGTGCCAGCAGCCAATCCTTAGGACAGAACTATGGCTACACCTTC

size: .
length: 16
D: TRBD2
V: TRBV5-1
J: TRBJ2-1
CDR3: CASSLVPAGAYNEQFF
DNA: TGCGCCAGCAGCTTGGTCCCAGCGGGGGCCTACAATGAGCAGTTCTTC

size: .
length: 14
D: TRBD1
V: TRBV4-3
J: TRBJ1-6
CDR3: CASSQETGNSPLHF
DNA: TGCGCCAGCAGCCAAGAGACAGGGAATTCACCCCTCCACTTT

size: .
length: 15
D: .
V: TRBV7-9
J: TRBJ2-2
CDR3: CASSLYTVNTGELFF
DNA: TGTGCCAGCAGCTTATACACGGTGAACACCGGGGAGCTGTTTTTT

size: .
length: 11
D: TRBD1
V: TRBV29-1
J: TRBJ1-1
CDR3: CSVTGDTEAFF
DNA: TGCAGCGTTACAGGGGACACTGAAGCTTTCTTT

size: .
length: 13
D: .
V: TRBV4-1
J: TRBJ2-5
CDR3: CASSQLEVETQYF
DNA: TGCGCCAGCAGCCAATTGGAGGTAGAGACCCAGTACTTC

size: .
length: 16
D: TRBD1
V: TRBV6-1
J: TRBJ2-7
CDR3: CASSEVSGQGSYEQYF
DNA: TGTGCCAGCAGTGAAGTTTCGGGACAGGGTTCCTACGAGCAGTACTTC

size: few
length: 13
D: .
V: TRBV20-1
J: TRBJ1-6
CDR3: CSASTRPYSPLHF
DNA: TGCAGTGCTAGTACCAGGCCCTATTCACCCCTCCACTTT

size: once
length: 16
D: TRBD2
V: TRBV4-2
J: TRBJ2-1
CDR3: CASSQSGTRGNNEQFF
DNA: TGTGCCAGCAGCCAGTCCGGGACTAGGGGGAACAATGAGCAGTTCTTC

size: .
length: 12
D: TRBD1
V: TRBV29-1
J: TRBJ2-7
CDR3: CSGTDRGYEQYF
DNA: TGCAGCGGGACGGACAGGGGGTACGAGCAGTACTTC

size: .
length: 14
D: TRBD1
V: TRBV2
J: TRBJ1-4
CDR3: CASSVGQGYEKLFF
DNA: TGTGCCAGCAGCGTGGGACAGGGGTATGAAAAACTGTTTTTT

size: .
length: 11
D: .
V: TRBV3-1/TRBV3-2
J: TRBJ2-7
CDR3: CASSPGWEQYF
DNA: TGTGCCAGCAGCCCCGGATGGGAGCAGTACTTC

size: once
length: 13
D: .
V: TRBV10-3
J: TRBJ2-7
CDR3: CAIRGTAGYEQYF
DNA: TGTGCCATCAGGGGTACCGCTGGGTACGAGCAGTACTTC

size: .
length: 16
D: .
V: TRBV27
J: TRBJ2-2
CDR3: CASSPRSEVPTGELFF
DNA: TGTGCCAGCAGCCCCCGGTCTGAGGTTCCCACCGGGGAGCTGTTTTTT

size: .
length: 13
D: .
V: TRBV2
J: TRBJ2-7
CDR3: CASSDPPVDEQYF
DNA: TGTGCCAGCAGTGACCCCCCGGTGGACGAGCAGTACTTC

size: .
length: 13
D: TRBD2
V: TRBV12-5
J: TRBJ2-5
CDR3: CASGLAGSETQYF
DNA: TGTGCTAGTGGCTTAGCGGGGTCAGAGACCCAGTACTTC

size: few
length: 13
D: TRBD2
V: TRBV6-1
J: TRBJ2-7
CDR3: CASSVAGGYEQYF
DNA: TGTGCCAGCAGTGTAGCGGGGGGCTACGAGCAGTACTTC

size: .
length: 15
D: .
V: TRBV15
J: TRBJ2-2
CDR3: CATSRDRQSTGELFF
DNA: TGTGCCACCAGCAGAGATAGGCAGAGCACCGGGGAGCTGTTTTTT

size: .
length: 13
D: TRBD1
V: TRBV3-1/TRBV3-2
J: TRBJ1-5
CDR3: CASSQERGTAQHF
DNA: TGTGCCAGCAGCCAAGAGCGAGGGACAGCCCAGCATTTT

size: .
length: 14
D: .
V: TRBV10-3
J: TRBJ1-1
CDR3: CAISRDDGGTEAFF
DNA: TGTGCCATCAGCCGGGACGATGGTGGCACTGAAGCTTTCTTT

size: .
length: 12
D: .
V: TRBV2
J: TRBJ1-1
CDR3: CASRRLSTEAFF
DNA: TGTGCCAGCCGGAGGTTAAGCACTGAAGCTTTCTTT

size: .
length: 12
D: TRBD1
V: TRBV30
J: TRBJ2-5
CDR3: CAWRGQGGTQYF
DNA: TGTGCCTGGAGGGGACAGGGCGGGACCCAGTACTTC

size: .
length: 16
D: TRBD1
V: TRBV7-2
J: TRBJ1-5
CDR3: CASSDTGTGGNQPQHF
DNA: TGTGCCAGCAGCGATACAGGGACAGGGGGAAATCAGCCCCAGCATTTT

size: .
length: 13
D: TRBD1
V: TRBV12-3/TRBV12-4
J: TRBJ1-2
CDR3: CASSGDRVAGYTF
DNA: TGTGCCAGCAGTGGAGACAGGGTCGCTGGCTACACCTTC

size: .
length: 13
D: .
V: TRBV7-2
J: TRBJ2-7
CDR3: CASSSRYRYEQYF
DNA: TGTGCCAGCAGCTCCAGGTATAGATACGAGCAGTACTTC

size: .
length: 13
D: .
V: TRBV29-1
J: TRBJ1-1
CDR3: CSVAWGLGTEAFF
DNA: TGCAGCGTTGCATGGGGGCTTGGCACTGAAGCTTTCTTT

size: .
length: 13
D: .
V: TRBV11-2
J: TRBJ1-5
CDR3: CASSYSDNQPQHF
DNA: TGTGCCAGCAGCTACAGCGACAATCAGCCCCAGCATTTT

size: few
length: 15
D: .
V: TRBV5-1
J: TRBJ1-6
CDR3: CASSEAAGAGSPLHF
DNA: TGCGCCAGCAGCGAGGCGGCAGGGGCTGGGTCACCCCTCCACTTT

size: .
length: 15
D: .
V: TRBV19
J: TRBJ2-3
CDR3: CASSPRTGSTDTQYF
DNA: TGTGCCAGTAGTCCCAGGACGGGTAGCACAGATACGCAGTATTTT

size: few
length: 15
D: .
V: TRBV19
J: TRBJ1-1
CDR3: CASSRGDTGRGEAFF
DNA: TGTGCCAGTAGTAGAGGGGACACGGGACGGGGTGAAGCTTTCTTT

size: .
length: 15
D: .
V: TRBV11-2
J: TRBJ1-6
CDR3: CASSAAGSYNSPLHF
DNA: TGTGCCAGCAGCGCCGCCGGGTCCTATAATTCACCCCTCCACTTT

size: .
length: 16
D: .
V: TRBV6-6
J: TRBJ1-1
CDR3: CASSSPFGGGNTEAFF
DNA: TGTGCCAGCAGTTCCCCCTTTGGAGGGGGAAACACTGAAGCTTTCTTT

size: .
length: 13
D: .
V: TRBV19
J: TRBJ1-1
CDR3: CASRGDAGTEAFF
DNA: TGTGCCAGTAGAGGTGATGCGGGGACTGAAGCTTTCTTT

size: .
length: 14
D: .
V: TRBV5-1
J: TRBJ1-1
CDR3: CASSLDEENTEAFF
DNA: TGCGCCAGCAGCTTGGACGAGGAGAACACTGAAGCTTTCTTT

size: .
length: 16
D: .
V: TRBV5-1
J: TRBJ1-3
CDR3: CASSLAPRASGNTIYF
DNA: TGCGCCAGCAGCTTGGCTCCCCGGGCATCTGGAAACACCATATATTTT

size: few
length: 15
D: .
V: TRBV3-1/TRBV3-2
J: TRBJ1-6
CDR3: CASSQFRDGYSPLHF
DNA: TGTGCCAGCAGCCAATTCCGGGACGGGTATTCACCCCTCCACTTT

size: .
length: 15
D: .
V: TRBV4-3
J: TRBJ2-1
CDR3: CASSQGLALGNEQFF
DNA: TGCGCCAGCAGCCAAGGGCTAGCCCTGGGAAATGAGCAGTTCTTC

size: few
length: 13
D: TRBD1
V: TRBV6-5
J: TRBJ2-7
CDR3: CASSNRGRYEQYF
DNA: TGTGCCAGCAGTAACAGGGGTCGGTACGAGCAGTACTTC

size: few
length: 15
D: .
V: TRBV6-1
J: TRBJ2-2
CDR3: CASSENRANTGELFF
DNA: TGTGCCAGCAGTGAGAACAGGGCTAACACCGGGGAGCTGTTTTTT

size: .
length: 14
D: .
V: TRBV7-9
J: TRBJ1-6
CDR3: CASSLALTGGPLHF
DNA: TGTGCCAGCAGCTTAGCGCTAACAGGCGGACCCCTCCACTTT

size: .
length: 14
D: .
V: TRBV29-1
J: TRBJ1-2
CDR3: CSVPSWTADYGYTF
DNA: TGCAGCGTTCCCTCGTGGACAGCCGACTATGGCTACACCTTC

size: .
length: 17
D: TRBD2
V: TRBV7-9
J: TRBJ2-3
CDR3: CASSLVTASGDTDTQYF
DNA: TGTGCCAGCAGCTTAGTAACGGCTAGCGGGGACACAGATACGCAGTATTTT

size: .
length: 14
D: TRBD1
V: TRBV7-2
J: TRBJ1-2
CDR3: CASSLATGNRGYTF
DNA: TGTGCCAGCAGCTTAGCGACAGGGAACCGTGGCTACACCTTC

size: once
length: 14
D: TRBD1
V: TRBV4-3
J: TRBJ1-1
CDR3: CASSQGQLNTEAFF
DNA: TGCGCCAGCAGCCAGGGACAGTTGAACACTGAAGCTTTCTTT

size: .
length: 17
D: TRBD2
V: TRBV7-7
J: TRBJ2-2
CDR3: CASSPTSGGARTGELFF
DNA: TGTGCCAGCAGCCCGACTAGCGGGGGGGCTCGGACCGGGGAGCTGTTTTTT

size: .
length: 15
D: .
V: TRBV4-1
J: TRBJ1-5
CDR3: CASSWDIYSNQPQHF
DNA: TGCGCCAGCAGCTGGGACATCTATAGCAATCAGCCCCAGCATTTT